These T cell receptor beta chains were read from a single sample in a study of regulatory T cells in long-lasting Graves disease. MiXCR, applied by TCRdb to the multiplex PCR reads, yields one record per CDR3 protein. The sample carries around 450,000 distinct CDR3 sequences, 15% to 20% recorded once. In addition, the sample was reused for a study of T cells in Graves' hyperthyroidism and ophthalmopathy.

Material: peripheral blood mononuclear cells (PBMCs), obtained at new diagnosis, from a patient treated with antithyroid drugs. The receptor set was obtained from a man aged 35 to 55 with Graves disease. The CDR3 runs from the conserved cysteine through the conserved F or W. D genes are given only for firm matches. Clone size is not always given. Where it is, it says once, few, many or a class for expanded clones.

>.|TRBJ2-3|TRBV20-1|many
TGCAGTGCTAGACCGGACAGCTACACAGATACGCAGTATTTT
CSARPDSYTDTQYF
>.|TRBJ1-3|TRBV28|.
TGTGCCAGCAGTTCACAAATCTCTGGAAACACCATATATTTT
CASSSQISGNTIYF
>.|TRBJ2-2|TRBV7-2|many
TGTGCCAGCAGTTCCCAGGGACTGAACACCGGGGAGCTGTTTTTT
CASSSQGLNTGELFF
>TRBD2|TRBJ2-1|TRBV15|many
TGTGCCACCAGCTCTAGCGGGAGTTTGTACAATGAGCAGTTCTTC
CATSSSGSLYNEQFF
>.|TRBJ1-1|TRBV20-1|many
TGCAGTGCTAGAGATAGGGCAGGAGAGGCTGAAGCTTTCTTT
CSARDRAGEAEAFF
>.|TRBJ1-5|TRBV18|many
TGTGCCAGCTCACCAGGATGGGATCAGCCCCAGCATTTT
CASSPGWDQPQHF
>TRBD2|TRBJ2-1|TRBV3-1|many
TGTGCCAGCAGCCGAGCCCTCGGACTAGCGGGGGACAATGAGCAGTTCTTC
CASSRALGLAGDNEQFF
>TRBD2|TRBJ2-2|TRBV30|many
TGTGCCTGGAGCTACGGGAGGAGCCTCGTCGGGGAGCTGTTTTTT
CAWSYGRSLVGELFF
>.|TRBJ1-2|TRBV19|.
TGTGCCAGTACAAAGGACAAACGGGGCTACACCTTC
CASTKDKRGYTF
>TRBD2|TRBJ2-1|TRBV7-3|many
TGTGCCAGCAGCTTAATTCCGGGACTAGCAGCCCATGAGCAGTTCTTC
CASSLIPGLAAHEQFF
>TRBD1|TRBJ2-1|TRBV9|many
TGTGCCAGCAGCCCAGGGGACAGGGTAAAGGGTGAGCAGTTCTTC
CASSPGDRVKGEQFF
>.|TRBJ2-5|TRBV5-1|many
TGTGCCAGCAGTGTTCAAGAGACCCAGTACTTC
CASSVQETQYF
>.|TRBJ1-5|TRBV11-3|few
TGTGCCAGCACCTTTGTGCAGGGTTATCAGCCCCAGCATTTT
CASTFVQGYQPQHF
>.|TRBJ2-4|TRBV2|many
TGTGCCAGCAGTGATTATAGTAGGAACATTCAGTACTTC
CASSDYSRNIQYF
>.|TRBJ2-3|TRBV7-9|many
TGTGCCAGCGAAGCGGGTGCTAGCACAGATACGCAGTATTTT
CASEAGASTDTQYF
>TRBD1|TRBJ1-2|TRBV19|.
TGTGCCAGTAGCGGACAGGGCAATGGCTACACCTTC
CASSGQGNGYTF
>.|TRBJ2-1|TRBV24-1|many
TGTGCCACCAGTGATTTGGGGGGAGTTAACAATGAGCAGTTCTTC
CATSDLGGVNNEQFF
>TRBD1|TRBJ2-1|TRBV12-3/TRBV12-4|many
TGTGCCAGCAGCTTCCGGGACAGATACAATGAGCAGTTCTTC
CASSFRDRYNEQFF
>.|TRBJ2-3|TRBV3-1|.
TGTGCCAGCAGCCTTACTAGCTTCGCTGCAGATACGCAGTATTTT
CASSLTSFAADTQYF
>.|TRBJ2-3|TRBV3-1|many
TGTGCCAGCAGCCCTACCTTCTCAGCGGAGACGCAGTATTTT
CASSPTFSAETQYF
>TRBD2|TRBJ2-1|TRBV10-3|many
TGTGCCATCAGTGAGAGGGTAAAAGCGGGAGGTTACAATGAGCAGTTCTTC
CAISERVKAGGYNEQFF
>TRBD2|TRBJ2-7|TRBV24-1|.
TGTGCCACCAGTGACCCGGGAGGGAAGGGCTCGGGCGAGCAGTACTTC
CATSDPGGKGSGEQYF
>TRBD1|TRBJ1-4|TRBV4-2|few
TGTGCCAGCAGCCCAAACTACCGGACAGGGGGGACAACTAATGAAAAACTGTTTTTT
CASSPNYRTGGTTNEKLFF